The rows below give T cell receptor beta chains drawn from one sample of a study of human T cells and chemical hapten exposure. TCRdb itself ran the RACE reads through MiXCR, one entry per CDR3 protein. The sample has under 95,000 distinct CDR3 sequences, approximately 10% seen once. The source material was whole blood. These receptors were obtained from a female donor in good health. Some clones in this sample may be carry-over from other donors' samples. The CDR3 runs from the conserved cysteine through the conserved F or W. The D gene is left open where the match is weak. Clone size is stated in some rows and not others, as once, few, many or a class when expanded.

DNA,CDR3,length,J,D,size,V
TGTGCCAGCAGCTCGGCTGCGTCCTACGAGCAGTACTTC,CASSSAASYEQYF,13,TRBJ2-7,NA,many,TRBV7-9
TGTGCCAGCACTAAGGGACTAGCGGGAGGGAATGAGCAGTTCTTC,CASTKGLAGGNEQFF,15,TRBJ2-1,TRBD2,few,TRBV27
TGTGCCAGCAGCTTAGCGCGCGGGAGCGGCACCGGGGAGCTGTTTTTT,CASSLARGSGTGELFF,16,TRBJ2-2,TRBD2,NA,TRBV7-9
TGTGCCAGCAGCTGGTCGGGCGAGCAGTACTTC,CASSWSGEQYF,11,TRBJ2-7,NA,many,TRBV7-8
TGTGCCCACGGGTGGGGTTCAAATGAGCAGTTCTTC,CAHGWGSNEQFF,12,TRBJ2-1,NA,NA,TRBV5-4
TGTGCCAGCAGTGTCAGTCGGGGGATAGGGGACACTGAAGCTTTCTTT,CASSVSRGIGDTEAFF,16,TRBJ1-1,NA,many,TRBV2
TGTGCCAGCAGTCCCGGACAGGCCAACAGGAATGAGCAGTTCTTC,CASSPGQANRNEQFF,15,TRBJ2-1,TRBD1,many,TRBV28
TGCGCCAGCAGCTACACCGGGACAGGGGTCGAGCAGTACTTC,CASSYTGTGVEQYF,14,TRBJ2-7,TRBD1,few,TRBV5-1
TGTGCCAGCAGTTCAAGTATAAACGAAGCTTTCTTT,CASSSSINEAFF,12,TRBJ1-1,NA,NA,TRBV12-3/TRBV12-4
TGTGCCAGCAGCCAAGATCTGTCTCCAGGCTACCCCTACGAGCAGTACTTC,CASSQDLSPGYPYEQYF,17,TRBJ2-7,NA,NA,TRBV3-1
TGTGCCAGCAGCCCGGCGACAGAATTAACCAATGGCTACACCTTC,CASSPATELTNGYTF,15,TRBJ1-2,NA,many,TRBV7-8
TGCAGTGCTCTGAAGGACACCGGAAACACCATATATTTT,CSALKDTGNTIYF,13,TRBJ1-3,NA,NA,TRBV20-1
TGTGCCAGCAGCTCGGACACCGTCGGCGAGCAGTACTTC,CASSSDTVGEQYF,13,TRBJ2-7,NA,NA,TRBV7-3